This TCR beta chain comes out of a study of cytomegalovirus exposure and HLA in healthy donors. Overall study findings and caveats: The majority of TCR sequences were rare, yet some public TCRs appeared in many donors.

As for this clone: Its antigen is undetermined.

This CDR3 is built from 14 residues. Trimming cost V 1 base and J 6 bases; bases outside gene matches: 4. Germline-derived CDR1 and CDR2 are SGHNT and YYREEE (reference sequence). It was with 60 Vbeta and 13 Jbeta primers that the PCR ran. Produced via immunoSEQ multiplex PCR; TCRdb's table is partial and in-frame only. The table shows around 130,000 clones, with about 74% occurring only once. V is TRBV5-4 and J is TRBJ2-7; the match to TRBD2 covers 10 bases. The receptor was isolated from a man aged 40-49 years in good health and CMV-seropositive. Sequencing was carried out using PBMCs. The CDR3 is CASSLPAGGGEQYF. The CDR3 DNA sequence: TGTGCCAGCAGCTTGCCAGCGGGAGGGGGCGAGCAGTACTTC.